These T cell receptor beta chains were read from a single sample in a study of shared clonotypes between healthy human individuals. Measured with immunoSEQ multiplex PCR; TCRdb has only the in-frame clones, and not every one. The sample shows around 1.9 million clones, 93% of them seen only once. The specimen sequenced was naive CD8+ T cells from PBMCs. Every receptor here comes from a man younger than 35 in good health. Some clones in this sample may be carry-over from other donors' samples. Each CDR3 is given with its conserved first and last residue. A D gene is named only where the DNA matches it firmly. Size is stated for part of the rows, as once, few or many counts, or as a class when the clone is expanded.

size	J	V	D	DNA	CDR3
NA	TRBJ1-2	TRBV19	NA	TGTGCCAGTAGTATCTGGGGGGATGGCTACACCTTC	CASSIWGDGYTF
NA	TRBJ1-1	TRBV6-1	NA	TGTGCCAGCAGTGACAACAGGGTTAGCCGGGGGTACCTGGCTGAAGCTTTCTTT	CASSDNRVSRGYLAEAFF
NA	TRBJ2-1	TRBV28	TRBD1	TGTGCCAGCAGTCCTCGGACAGGCTACAATGAGCAGTTCTTC	CASSPRTGYNEQFF
NA	TRBJ2-5	TRBV15	NA	TGTGCCACCAGCAGAGGGAGGGACATCGGGGGTGTAGAGACCCAGTACTTC	CATSRGRDIGGVETQYF
NA	TRBJ2-7	TRBV19	NA	TGTGCCAGTAGTATAGATCGGTCAGGTTCGGTCTACGAGCAGTACTTC	CASSIDRSGSVYEQYF
NA	TRBJ2-7	TRBV4-1	NA	TGCGCCAGCAGCCGGGACAACGAATCCTACGAGCAGTACTTC	CASSRDNESYEQYF
NA	TRBJ1-1	TRBV13	NA	TGTGCCAGCAGCCCAGCCAGTTCCCCGAAGGGCTGGGCTTTCTTT	CASSPASSPKGWAFF
NA	TRBJ2-6	TRBV19	NA	TGTGCCAGTAGTTCCCCCCCCTGGAGAGGGGCCAACGTCCTGACTTTC	CASSSPPWRGANVLTF
NA	TRBJ2-1	TRBV27	NA	TGTGCCAGCAGTTTCTTAGAGGGGGACGGTGAGCAGTTCTTC	CASSFLEGDGEQFF
few	TRBJ1-1	TRBV19	NA	TGTGCCAGTAGTATAGCCGGGGGTTACACTGAAGCTTTCTTT	CASSIAGGYTEAFF
NA	TRBJ2-2	TRBV6-4	NA	TGTGCCAGCAGTGAGACAACCGGGGCGGTCACCGGGGAGCTGTTTTTT	CASSETTGAVTGELFF
NA	TRBJ2-7	TRBV11-2	NA	TGTGCCAGCAGCCCGGGGACATTCGAGCAGTACTTC	CASSPGTFEQYF
NA	TRBJ1-3	TRBV13	NA	TGTGCCAGCAGCTTACAGGGGAGGAATGGAAACACCATATATTTT	CASSLQGRNGNTIYF
few	TRBJ1-1	TRBV9	NA	TGTGCCAGCAGCGTAGGTGGGGGCGAGACTGAAGCTTTCTTT	CASSVGGGETEAFF
NA	TRBJ2-7	TRBV4-1	NA	TGCGCCAGCAGCCATCCGACAGCTTTAAACGAGCAGTACTTC	CASSHPTALNEQYF
NA	TRBJ1-1	TRBV7-8	TRBD1	TGTGCCAGCAAATTTCTCGGGACAGGGGGCAACACTGAAGCTTTCTTT	CASKFLGTGGNTEAFF
NA	TRBJ2-1	TRBV28	NA	TGTGCCAGCTTTGGGGCGAAACACCATGGGCAGTTCTTC	CASFGAKHHGQFF
NA	TRBJ2-3	TRBV9	TRBD2	TGTGCCAGCAGCGGACATGGAGCGGGAGGGCCGAAAGATACGCAGTATTTT	CASSGHGAGGPKDTQYF
NA	TRBJ1-5	TRBV6-1	TRBD1	TGTGCCAGCAGTGCGGACAGGGGTGGATATAGCAATCAGCCCCAGCATTTT	CASSADRGGYSNQPQHF
NA	TRBJ1-1	TRBV28	TRBD1	TGTGCCAGCAGCGCCGGGACAGGGGACACTGAAGCTTTCTTT	CASSAGTGDTEAFF
NA	TRBJ1-3	TRBV15	TRBD1	TGTGCCACCAGCGGACGGACAGGGGTAAACACCATATATTTT	CATSGRTGVNTIYF
NA	TRBJ2-1	TRBV19	TRBD1	TGTGCCAGTAGTATCAGACAGGGGGCATACATAGTGAATGAGCAGTTCTTC	CASSIRQGAYIVNEQFF
NA	TRBJ2-2	TRBV27	TRBD2	TGTGCCAGCACCTTCCGGGAGCTAGCGGGGTACACCGGGGAGCTGTTTTTT	CASTFRELAGYTGELFF
NA	TRBJ2-3	TRBV14	NA	TGTGCCAGCAGCCAGGTTAGCTCACCCTCGGCAGATACGCAGTATTTT	CASSQVSSPSADTQYF
NA	TRBJ2-5	TRBV5-6	TRBD2	TGTGCCAGCAGCTTCCCTAGCGGGAGTTTGGAGACCCAGTACTTC	CASSFPSGSLETQYF
NA	TRBJ1-2	TRBV27	NA	TGTGCCAGCAGTTTATCAAGGGCCTATGGCTACACCTTC	CASSLSRAYGYTF
NA	TRBJ1-5	TRBV5-8	NA	TGTGCCAGCAGACCCCGCACCGCCGATCAGCCCCAGCATTTT	CASRPRTADQPQHF
NA	TRBJ1-2	TRBV14	NA	TGTGCCAGCAGCCACTGGAACCGGGACTACGTAACTAACTATGGCTACACCTTC	CASSHWNRDYVTNYGYTF
NA	TRBJ2-7	TRBV15	TRBD2	TGTGCCACCAGCGAGGGACTAGCGGGAGTCTACGAGCAGTACTTC	CATSEGLAGVYEQYF
NA	TRBJ2-7	TRBV27	NA	TGTGCCAGCAGTTTACCCGGGACATCCTACGAGCAGTACTTC	CASSLPGTSYEQYF
NA	TRBJ2-1	TRBV15	TRBD2	TGTGCCACCAGCAGAGGATCCGGCGGGAGTGTCGTCTTCTTC	CATSRGSGGSVVFF
NA	TRBJ1-2	TRBV5-6	NA	TGTGCCAGCAGCTTTGCGTATGGCTACACCTTC	CASSFAYGYTF
NA	TRBJ2-1	TRBV6-6	NA	TGTGCCAGCAGTTACGGCGGCAACAATGAGCAGTTCTTC	CASSYGGNNEQFF
NA	TRBJ2-7	TRBV5-1	NA	TGCGCCAGCAGCCCAGACTACGAGCAGTACTTC	CASSPDYEQYF
NA	TRBJ2-1	TRBV7-2	NA	TGTGCCAGCAGCTTGGAGGGACTCCGCTACAATGAGCAGTTCTTC	CASSLEGLRYNEQFF
NA	TRBJ2-3	TRBV9	NA	TGTGCCAGCAGCGAGACCGGGACACCCGGGCGAGGAGATACGCAGTATTTT	CASSETGTPGRGDTQYF
NA	TRBJ2-1	TRBV6-5	NA	TGTGCCAGCAGTTACTCGAAATGGAACAATGAGCAGTTCTTC	CASSYSKWNNEQFF